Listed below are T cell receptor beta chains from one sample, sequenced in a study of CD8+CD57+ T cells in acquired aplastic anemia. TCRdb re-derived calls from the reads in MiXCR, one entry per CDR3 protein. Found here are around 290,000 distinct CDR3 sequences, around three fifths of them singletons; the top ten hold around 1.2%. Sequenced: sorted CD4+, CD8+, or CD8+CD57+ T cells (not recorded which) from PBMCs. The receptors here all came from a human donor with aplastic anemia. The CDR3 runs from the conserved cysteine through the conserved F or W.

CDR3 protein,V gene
CASTESTERGYEAFF,TRBV25-1
CARGGGDTQYF,TRBV2
CATSGLRANEKLFF,TRBV24-1
CASSAQSPSPLHF,TRBV10-2
CSGGTSDHGTQYF,TRBV20-1
CASSLLGLAGETQHF,TRBV7-9
CSASPIGVGGEQYF,TRBV20-1
CASSLVGRDGSIGEQFF,TRBV5-1
CSAFGGQSYQETQYF,TRBV20-1
CATSDPGTGDNEQFF,TRBV24-1
CASSVERERGFSSGANVLTF,TRBV9
CASSPEILGAAEQFF,TRBV7-8
CAISESPETQYF,TRBV10-3
CASGPGQNQPQHF,TRBV6-5
CASSYDRGETQYF,TRBV5-6
CSAGTGILVGQYF,TRBV20-1
CASSLIGGRWETQYF,TRBV6-6
CASSSTSGPQRKEQFF,TRBV4-1
CASSSTGAIGQPQHF,TRBV5-1
CASSRYEQYF,TRBV12-3/TRBV12-4
CASSDPSSGTEAFF,TRBV19
CASSSLGTGGSPLHF,TRBV12-3/TRBV12-4
CAARTEGGYEQYF,TRBV10-3
CASSVYRANSYNEQFF,TRBV5-6
CASSIPRTGPINTEAFF,TRBV19
CSAPEGSYEQYF,TRBV20-1
CASSDQGGNEQFF,TRBV6-4
CASSLQTGDGGTDTQYF,TRBV7-2